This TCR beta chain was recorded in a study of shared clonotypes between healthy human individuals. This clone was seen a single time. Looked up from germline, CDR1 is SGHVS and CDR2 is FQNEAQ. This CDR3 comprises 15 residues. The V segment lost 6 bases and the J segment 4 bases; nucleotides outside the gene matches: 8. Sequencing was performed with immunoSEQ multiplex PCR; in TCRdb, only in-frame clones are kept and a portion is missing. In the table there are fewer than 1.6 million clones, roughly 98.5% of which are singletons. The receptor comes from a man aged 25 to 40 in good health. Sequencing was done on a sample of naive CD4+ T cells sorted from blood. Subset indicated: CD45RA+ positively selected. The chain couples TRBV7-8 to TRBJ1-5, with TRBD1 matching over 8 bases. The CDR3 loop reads CASSFGTGQNQPQHF. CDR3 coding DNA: TGTGCCAGCAGTTTCGGGACAGGACAAAATCAGCCCCAGCATTTT.